The 2 T cell receptor beta chains reported below all come from one sample, sequenced in a study of blood T cells in healthy people across ages. Sample-barcoded 5' priming and a J-beta primer mix drove a second PCR of roughly 6 to 12 cycles. TCRdb itself ran the 5' RACE reads through MiXCR, one entry per CDR3 protein. Of 1,500,000 or so distinct CDR3 sequences in the sample, approximately 43% were seen once. Specimen: blood. Receptors originate from a young woman in good health.

This clonotype was detected ten times or more. The chain employs TRBV5-1 and TRBJ2-3; 12 bases map to TRBD2. This CDR3 region has 15 residues. CDR1 SGHRS and CDR2 YFSETQ come from the germline V gene. With 0 bases clipped from V and 5 bases from J, the junction kept 1 base outside the gene matches. In DNA, the CDR3 is TGCGCCAGCAGCTTGGGACTAGCGGGAGAAGATACGCAGTATTTT. Translation: CASSLGLAGEDTQYF.

The genes are TRBV29-1 and TRBJ2-1; D might be TRBD2 (6 bases). Per the germline V gene, CDR1 is SQVTM and CDR2 is ANQGSEA. This CDR3 has 15 residues. With 1 base removed from V and 0 bases from J, the gap between germline ends came to 10 bases. The CDR3 region has the DNA TGCAGCGTTGAAGCATTGGAGGGCTCCTACAATGAGCAGTTCTTC. It translates to CSVEALEGSYNEQFF.